The 15 T cell receptor beta chains listed next were all sequenced from one sample in a study of T cell changes during pregnancy in multiple sclerosis. Profiled with immunoSEQ multiplex PCR; TCRdb holds only in-frame clones, not every one. The table lists 35,000 to 45,000 clones, around 90% of them singletons. Sequences were derived from CD4+ T cells from peripheral blood mononuclear cells, sampled after pregnancy. These receptor sequences come from a female donor in good health, enrolled as a control in a pregnancy study.

This sequence joins TRBV19 and TRBJ2-2, with a weak D call TRBD2 (5 bases). Germline assignment: CDR1 LNHDA and CDR2 SQIVND (reference sequence). The CDR3 extends over 15 amino acids. Deletions cut 3 bases from V and 4 bases from J, with 12 bases between. The CDR3 sequence: CASSIGVLATGELFF. DNA for the CDR3: TGTGCCAGTAGTATCGGGGTATTGGCCACCGGGGAGCTGTTTTTT.

This clone was counted a single time. CDR3 nucleotide sequence: TGTGCCAGCAGCCAAGGACAACCCAGCCTCTATAATTCACCCCTCCACTTT. Its translation: CASSQGQPSLYNSPLHF. The chain joins TRBV4-2 to TRBJ1-6; D is unresolved. The V and J ends lost 1 base and 3 bases respectively, with 13 bases between them. The CDR3 extends over 17 amino acids. The germline V gene has CDR1 LGHNA and CDR2 YNFKEQ.

This rearrangement joins TRBV19 to TRBJ2-7; possibly TRBD2 for D (6 bases). The germline CDR1 and CDR2 sequences are LNHDA and SQIVND (reference sequence). The CDR3 runs to 19 residues. Trimming removed 4 bases at V and 0 bases at J, with 25 bases between. The CDR3 coding sequence is TGTGCCAGTAGTACCCGCCTAATAAGTCCGGGACTTAACTCCTACGAGCAGTACTTC. Amino acids: CASSTRLISPGLNSYEQYF.

The CDR3 here is CASSLGGRETQYF. The CDR3 DNA reads TGTGCCAGCAGCTTAGGGGGGAGGGAGACCCAGTACTTC. This sequence joins TRBV7-2 and TRBJ2-5, with D perhaps TRBD2 (6 bases). Per germline, CDR1 SGHTA and CDR2 FQGNSA. Trimming left V 1 base short and J 5 bases short, with 8 bases between. The CDR3 totals 13 residues. The variable domain in full, with the rest retrieved from reference TRBV7-2 and TRBJ2-5, is GAGVSQSPSNKVTEKGKDVELRCDPISGHTALYWYRQSLGQGLEFLIYFQGNSAPDKSGLPSDRFSAERTGGSVSTLTIQRTQQEDSAVYLCASSLGGRETQYFGPGTRLLVL.

The chain joins TRBV28 to TRBJ2-7; unclear D gene. The CDR3 is made up of 12 amino acids. The V gene lost 4 bases and the J gene lost 2 bases, with 6 bases spanning the gap. The germline V gene encodes CDR1 MDHEN and CDR2 SYDVKM. For the CDR3, the DNA is TGTGCCAGCAGTTCAGGTGCCTACGAGCAGTACTTC. Protein product: CASSSGAYEQYF.

This clone was observed a single time. This chain uses TRBV7-8 with TRBJ1-2, with a weak D call TRBD1 (6 bases). Between the trimmed V and J ends, which lost 1 base and 8 bases, there was a span of 14 bases. The CDR3 extends over 14 amino acids. Germline V gene lookup returns CDR1 SGHVS and CDR2 FQNEAQ. The CDR3 bases are TGTGCCAGCAGCTTAGATGGGATCCAGGGGGGCTACACCTTC. Encoded protein: CASSLDGIQGGYTF.

The chain is built from TRBV28 and TRBJ1-1; 10 nucleotides match TRBD1. CDR3 length equals 15 residues. CDR1 and CDR2 (germline): MDHEN, SYDVKM. J lost 2 bases, V lost 5 bases, and 5 bases had no gene match. The CDR3 DNA sequence: TGTGCCAGCAGTGGCCGGGACAGGGGTAACACTGAAGCTTTCTTT. Encoded protein: CASSGRDRGNTEAFF.

The chain has TRBV7-8 and TRBJ1-4; D unresolved. This CDR3 has 13 amino acids. CDR1 is SGHVS, CDR2 FQNEAQ, per germline. Trimming removed 3 bases at V and 8 bases at J, with 10 bases between. Here the CDR3 DNA reads TGTGCCAGCAGCTTGGCAACCTTAGAAAAACTGTTTTTT. Protein sequence: CASSLATLEKLFF.

This clone has a handful of counts. The chain recombines TRBV19 with TRBJ1-3; D gene unclear. This CDR3 spans 15 amino acids. The germline gives CDR1 LNHDA, CDR2 SQIVND (reference sequence). The germline V and J ends were trimmed by 3 bases and 0 bases, with 9 bases remaining between them. CDR3 DNA: TGTGCCAGTAGTATGGGCCAGTTCTCTGGAAACACCATATATTTT. Translation: CASSMGQFSGNTIYF.

This clone was observed once. V and J are TRBV5-8 and TRBJ2-4; maybe TRBD1 (6 bases). V was trimmed by 0 bases and J by 6 bases, leaving 7 bases between them. This CDR3 comprises 13 residues. The germline V gene encodes CDR1 SGHTS and CDR2 YDEGEE. CDR3 amino acids: CASSLETGNIQYF. As DNA, the CDR3 is TGTGCCAGCAGCTTGGAGACAGGAAACATTCAGTACTTC.

The rearrangement uses TRBV29-1 and TRBJ1-5; no clear D. Trimming took off 7 bases at V and 16 bases at J, with 14 bases between the two ends. The CDR3 length is 9 residues. Germline loops: CDR1 SQVTM, CDR2 ANQGSEA. The CDR3: CSAPLTRHF. CDR3 nucleotide sequence: TGCAGCGCCCCCTTAACACGACATTTT. The full variable domain, completed using reference TRBV29-1 and TRBJ1-5, is SAVISQKPSRDICQRGTSLTIQCQVDSQVTMMFWYRQQPGQSLTLIATANQGSEATYESGFVIDKFPISRPNLTFSTLTVSNMSPEDSSIYLCSAPLTRHFGDGTRLSIL.

The chain links TRBV15 to TRBJ2-3, with D maybe TRBD1 (6 bases). The CDR3 loop spans 13 amino acids. Germline V gene data show CDR1 as LNHNV and CDR2 as YYDKDF (reference sequence). Trimming cost V 0 bases and J 9 bases, with 10 bases left between them. CDR3 nucleotides: TGTGCCACCAGCAGAGACCCCCAGGGGACGCAGTATTTT. It translates to CATSRDPQGTQYF.

The chain has TRBV7-2 and TRBJ2-7; D uncertain. The CDR3 is made up of 14 amino acids. V was trimmed by 1 base and J by 0 bases, leaving 7 bases between them. CDR1 SGHTA and CDR2 FQGNSA come from the germline V gene. As DNA, the CDR3 is TGTGCCAGCAGCTTAGTGGCGGACTCCTACGAGCAGTACTTC. It translates to CASSLVADSYEQYF.

This chain connects TRBV28 to TRBJ2-7; 14 bases map to TRBD2. CDR3 length: 17 amino acids. Losses at the gene ends were 5 bases for V and 1 base for J; bases not matched to a gene: 7. Germline lookup yields CDR1 MDHEN and CDR2 SYDVKM. The CDR3 region is CASSPGTSGSRSYEQYF. CDR3 DNA: TGTGCCAGCAGTCCCGGGACTAGCGGGAGTAGGTCCTACGAGCAGTACTTC.

This chain connects TRBV6-1 to TRBJ2-3, with D perhaps matching TRBD1 (6 bases). The germline V and J ends were trimmed by 1 base and 3 bases, with 8 bases remaining between them. The germline V gene encodes CDR1 MNHNS and CDR2 SASEGT. The CDR3 is made up of 14 amino acids. CDR3 bases: TGTGCCAGCAGTGAAGGGGACATAACAGATACGCAGTATTTT. It translates to CASSEGDITDTQYF.